This entry lists 20 T cell receptor beta chains sequenced from one sample in a study of PD-L1 blockade in urothelial cancer. Clones were sequenced by immunoSEQ multiplex PCR, and TCRdb holds only the in-frame ones, with some missing. This sample carries about 100,000 clones, roughly nine tenths of them seen once, and the ten largest clones take approximately 0.88%. The sample was PBMCs, taken around atezolizumab (anti-PD-L1) treatment. Source of these receptors: an elderly woman with urothelial cancer.

The CDR3, as DNA: TGTGCCAGCAGTTTCCGGGAGAACACTGAAGCTTTCTTT. It specifies CASSFRENTEAFF. This rearrangement joins TRBV27 to TRBJ1-1; D gene unclear. The CDR3 length is 13 residues. V lost 3 bases to trimming and J lost 1 base, with 6 bases between them. Germline CDR1 reads MNHEY; CDR2 reads SMNVEV (reference sequence).

This chain connects TRBV29-1 to TRBJ1-1; no clear D gene. Germline V CDR1 and CDR2: SQVTM, ANQGSEA. Trimming took off 5 bases at V and 1 base at J, with 8 bases between the two ends. This CDR3 spans 12 amino acids. This CDR3 reads CSVRVANTEAFF. CDR3 coding DNA: TGCAGCGTTAGAGTCGCGAACACTGAAGCTTTCTTT.

The CDR3 sequence is CASSTTSGAHNEQFF. The CDR3 bases are TGTGCCAGCAGCACTACTAGCGGAGCGCACAATGAGCAGTTCTTC. V is TRBV5-4 and J is TRBJ2-1, with 8 bases matching TRBD2. The length of the CDR3 is 15 residues. Germline CDR1 and CDR2: SGHNT and YYREEE (reference sequence). V shed 4 bases, J shed 5 bases, and the junction held 8 bases outside the gene matches.

In its sample, this clone was seen once. The chain links TRBV5-4 to TRBJ1-3; 7 bases match TRBD1. CDR1 is SGHNT and CDR2 is YYREEE in the germline V gene (reference sequence). The CDR3 totals 14 residues. Trimming removed 1 base from V and 3 bases from J; junction bases left unmatched: 1. In nucleotides, the CDR3 is TGTGCCAGCAGCTTGACAGGGGTTGGAAACACCATATATTTT. Translation: CASSLTGVGNTIYF.

The rearrangement uses TRBV6-1 and TRBJ1-2; D remains unclear. This CDR3 has 15 amino acids. Trimming pared 1 base from V and 2 bases from J, leaving 11 bases between. CDR1 is MNHNS and CDR2 is SASEGT in the germline V gene. The CDR3 region is CASSEGAGQNYGYTF. For the CDR3, the DNA is TGTGCCAGCAGTGAAGGGGCAGGCCAAAACTATGGCTACACCTTC.

V gene TRBV5-4 combines with J gene TRBJ2-5; 9 bases are shared with TRBD2. Looked up from germline, CDR1 is SGHNT and CDR2 is YYREEE (reference sequence). V lost 5 bases to trimming and J lost 4 bases; unmatched junction nucleotides: 9. The CDR3 covers 15 residues. The CDR3 region has the DNA TGTGCCAGCAGTGCCCCTAGCGGGAAGAGAGAGACCCAGTACTTC. Encoded protein: CASSAPSGKRETQYF.

V and J are TRBV28 and TRBJ2-5, with D possibly being TRBD2 (6 bases). V dropped 1 base and J dropped 2 bases, with 11 bases sitting between them. The CDR3 loop spans 15 amino acids. The V gene's germline CDR1 is MDHEN and CDR2 SYDVKM. Written as DNA, the CDR3 is TGTGCCAGCAGTTTATCGCTGGGACTGCAAGAGACCCAGTACTTC. Protein sequence: CASSLSLGLQETQYF.

The chain has TRBV27 and TRBJ2-7, with 12 bases matching TRBD2. Germline V gene data show CDR1 as MNHEY and CDR2 as SMNVEV (reference sequence). The CDR3 spans 15 residues. V gave up 5 bases and J gave up 3 bases; unmatched junction bases: 5. The chain's CDR3 is CASSPRTSGDYEQYF. The CDR3 DNA sequence: TGTGCCAGCAGTCCGAGGACTAGCGGGGACTACGAGCAGTACTTC.

This rearrangement joins TRBV5-4 to TRBJ2-7, with 9 bases that match TRBD1. This CDR3 contains 13 residues. The J segment lost 1 base and the V segment lost 4 bases, leaving 0 bases of the junction unmatched. Germline V gene sequence: CDR1 SGHNT, CDR2 YYREEE (reference sequence). The CDR3 bases are TGTGCCAGCAGCGACAGGGGGTCCTACGAGCAGTACTTC. Translating gives CASSDRGSYEQYF.

This clone was seen just once. The V and J genes are TRBV18 and TRBJ2-5, with 7 positions matching TRBD2. CDR1 is KGHSH, CDR2 LQKENI, per germline. This CDR3 has 15 amino acids. V lost 3 bases, J lost 5 bases, and 9 bases stayed unmatched. The CDR3 DNA is TGTGCCAGCTCACCGGCCAGCGGGAAGGGTGAGACCCAGTACTTC. Translated: CASSPASGKGETQYF.

The genes are TRBV11-2 and TRBJ2-1; tentatively, D is TRBD1 (6 bases). This CDR3 comprises 16 residues. V was trimmed by 6 bases and J by 1 base, leaving 16 bases between them. Germline-derived CDR1 and CDR2 are SGHAT and FQNNGV. The CDR3 spells CASRSPGTPSYNEQFF. The CDR3 nucleotides read TGTGCCAGCAGATCCCCCGGGACACCTTCCTACAATGAGCAGTTCTTC.

The V call is TRBV5-4, the J call TRBJ1-5; D may be TRBD1 (5 bases). Germline V gene sequence: CDR1 SGHNT, CDR2 YYREEE (reference sequence). Deletions cut 0 bases from V and 4 bases from J, with 8 bases between. CDR3 length equals 14 residues. CDR3 nucleotides: TGTGCCAGCAGCTTGGGGGGCCCGAATCAGCCCCAGCATTTT. Translated: CASSLGGPNQPQHF.

The rearrangement links TRBV6-1 to TRBJ1-5; D perhaps matches TRBD1 (6 bases). The CDR3 spans 15 residues. The germline V gene encodes CDR1 MNHNS and CDR2 SASEGT. V dropped 4 bases and J dropped 0 bases, with 10 bases sitting between them. The CDR3 bases are TGTGCCAGCAGTGGAGGGGGTTATAGCAATCAGCCCCAGCATTTT. It yields the protein CASSGGGYSNQPQHF.

The chain is built from TRBV11-2 and TRBJ2-1; 8 bases align to TRBD2. Germline trimming cut 2 bases from V and 3 bases from J; bases unmatched to any gene: 3. Germline V gene sequence: CDR1 SGHAT, CDR2 FQNNGV. This CDR3 comprises 15 residues. The CDR3 DNA reads TGTGCCAGCAGCTTATCGGGACTAGTCTACAATGAGCAGTTCTTC. Translating gives CASSLSGLVYNEQFF.

CDR3 DNA sequence: TGTGCCAGCAGTCCACAGGGGGCGAAGGGGAACGAGCAGTACTTC. Encoded protein: CASSPQGAKGNEQYF. V gene TRBV27 combines with J gene TRBJ2-7; 9 bases agree with TRBD1. The CDR3 length is 15 residues. Germline V gene lookup returns CDR1 MNHEY and CDR2 SMNVEV (reference sequence). Trimming took 5 bases from V and 5 from J; bases not matched to a gene: 10.

The CDR3 region is CASSPRTDRYNEQFF. The DNA of the CDR3 is TGTGCCAGCAGTCCCCGGACTGACCGCTACAATGAGCAGTTCTTC. The genes are TRBV11-2 and TRBJ2-1, with a tentative D call TRBD2 (5 bases). Per germline, CDR1 SGHAT and CDR2 FQNNGV. V lost 6 bases, J lost 3 bases, and 15 bases lay in between. CDR3 length: 15 residues.

The chain joins TRBV7-8 to TRBJ2-1, with D tentatively TRBD2 (6 bases). Trimming removed 2 bases from V and 6 bases from J, with 8 bases in between. CDR1 SGHVS and CDR2 FQNEAQ come from the germline V gene. This CDR3 comprises 13 residues. CDR3 amino acids: CASSLTSTNEQFF. CDR3 sequence (DNA): TGTGCCAGCAGCTTAACTAGCACCAATGAGCAGTTCTTC.

The CDR3 DNA sequence: TGTGCCATCAGTGACCGGACAGGGGACAATGAGCAGTTCTTC. It codes for CAISDRTGDNEQFF. This chain links TRBV10-3 with TRBJ2-1, with TRBD1 matching 9 bases. This CDR3 is built from 14 residues. The germline V gene has CDR1 ENHRY and CDR2 SYGVKD. J gave up 5 bases and V 3 bases, and 2 bases lay outside the gene matches.

This clone was counted a single time. The rearrangement joins TRBV6-6 to TRBJ2-2; tentative D call: TRBD1 (6 bases). The V end was cut by 8 bases, the J end by 5 bases, with 12 bases between. The CDR3 is 13 residues long. Germline CDR1 and CDR2: MNHNY and SVGAGI (reference sequence). The CDR3 protein is CASLQGFTGELFF. For the CDR3, the DNA is TGTGCCAGCCTCCAGGGGTTTACCGGGGAGCTGTTTTTT.

The chain is built from TRBV5-1 and TRBJ1-4, with D perhaps TRBD1 (6 bases). The V gene's germline CDR1 is SGHRS and CDR2 YFSETQ. V was trimmed by 1 base and J by 1 base, leaving 8 bases between them. This CDR3 has 15 residues. The CDR3 region has the DNA TGCGCCAGCAGCTTGCAGGGGATAACTAATGAAAAACTGTTTTTT. Translating gives CASSLQGITNEKLFF.